A single sample is the source of the 25 T cell receptor beta chains below, sequenced in a study of cytomegalovirus exposure and HLA in healthy donors. Primers for the PCR totalled 60 Vbeta and 13 Jbeta. TCRdb's table, derived via immunoSEQ multiplex PCR, lists solely in-frame clones and lacks some. The repertoire has around 53,000 clones, roughly 80% of them found once; the top ten carry roughly 1.5%. Sequenced sample: PBMCs. The source is a man younger than 45 in good health and CMV-seronegative.

The rearrangement uses TRBV5-5 and TRBJ1-2; no clear D gene. With 3 bases removed from V and 2 bases from J, the gap between germline ends came to 5 bases. The germline V gene has CDR1 SGHKS and CDR2 YYEKEE (reference sequence). The CDR3 totals 12 residues. The CDR3 reads CASSWQNYGYTF. The CDR3, as DNA: TGTGCCAGCAGCTGGCAGAACTATGGCTACACCTTC.

The rearrangement uses TRBV11-2 and TRBJ2-7, with 14 bases matching TRBD2. The germline CDR1 and CDR2 sequences are SGHAT and FQNNGV. V lost 7 bases and J lost 3; bases outside the gene matches: 5. There are 15 residues in the CDR3. The CDR3 nucleotides read TGTGCCAGCACCCCGGGACTAGCGGGAGTCTACGAGCAGTACTTC. It specifies CASTPGLAGVYEQYF.

The chain links TRBV7-9 to TRBJ2-1; D unresolved. V lost 2 bases and J 8 bases, leaving 7 bases between the germline ends. The germline V gene encodes CDR1 SEHNR and CDR2 FQNEAQ (reference sequence). CDR3 length: 12 amino acids. For the CDR3, the DNA is TGTGCCAGCAGCTTATTGAGCGATGAGCAGTTCTTC. Translated: CASSLLSDEQFF.

By its share, this clone is medium-sized. The V and J genes are TRBV4-3 and TRBJ2-1, with a tentative D call TRBD2 (5 bases). Germline CDR1 LGHNA, CDR2 YSLEER. Trimming removed 4 bases at V and 4 bases at J, with 20 bases between. This CDR3 has 17 amino acids. This chain's CDR3 is CASSPLVASRQYNEQFF. CDR3 nucleotide sequence: TGCGCCAGCAGCCCACTCGTGGCTAGCCGACAATACAATGAGCAGTTCTTC.

The chain combines TRBV6-4 with TRBJ1-1; D gene uncertain. V was shortened by 5 bases and J by 0 bases, with 7 bases between the two germline ends. This CDR3 is built from 13 residues. Germline V CDR1 and CDR2: MRHNA, SNTAGT. CDR3: CASSSTMNTEAFF. CDR3 coding DNA: TGTGCCAGCAGTTCTACGATGAACACTGAAGCTTTCTTT.

The chain recombines TRBV28 with TRBJ1-5, with unresolved D. CDR1 and CDR2 from the germline V gene are MDHEN and SYDVKM. The V and J ends lost 6 bases and 2 bases respectively, with 14 bases between them. The CDR3 contains 15 residues. The CDR3 region is CASSPREGGNQPQHF. CDR3 DNA: TGTGCCAGCAGCCCTAGGGAGGGTGGCAATCAGCCCCAGCATTTT.

The chain links TRBV7-9 to TRBJ1-2; D perhaps matches TRBD1 (6 bases). V was shortened by 6 bases and J by 8 bases, with 10 bases between the two germline ends. There are 11 residues in the CDR3. Germline-derived CDR1 and CDR2 are SEHNR and FQNEAQ (reference sequence). Here the CDR3 reads CASSNRDGYTF. CDR3 DNA sequence: TGTGCCAGCAGTAACAGGGACGGCTACACCTTC.

A single count supports this clone. The chain has TRBV15 and TRBJ1-1, with TRBD1 matching over 9 bases. Germline assignment: CDR1 LNHNV and CDR2 YYDKDF (reference sequence). This CDR3 has 14 residues. J lost 5 bases, V lost 5 bases, and 6 bases had no gene match. Here the CDR3 reads CATSLGTGYTEAFF. The CDR3 DNA reads as TGTGCCACCAGCCTGGGGACAGGGTATACTGAAGCTTTCTTT.

The chain employs TRBV29-1 and TRBJ2-7; D perhaps matches TRBD1 (5 bases). Germline V gives CDR1 SQVTM, CDR2 ANQGSEA. The CDR3 has 12 amino acids. V was shortened by 5 bases and J by 3 bases, with 11 bases between the two germline ends. CDR3 nucleotides: TGCAGCGTTAGGACACTCGACTACGAGCAGTACTTC. Translation gives CSVRTLDYEQYF.

CDR3 coding DNA: TGTGCCAGCTCACCTTCGACAGAGAACACTGAAGCTTTCTTT. It is translated as CASSPSTENTEAFF. The chain links TRBV18 to TRBJ1-1, with D possibly matching TRBD1 (5 bases). V lost 3 bases to trimming and J lost 1 base, with 9 bases between them. Germline V gives CDR1 KGHSH, CDR2 LQKENI. The CDR3 is 14 amino acids.

CDR3: CASSWSSSGNTIYF. The CDR3 DNA reads TGTGCCAGCAGCTGGAGCAGCTCTGGAAACACCATATATTTT. V usage is TRBV5-6 and J usage is TRBJ1-3, with D unresolved. V dropped 3 bases and J dropped 0 bases, with 7 bases sitting between them. This CDR3 has 14 amino acids. CDR1 SGHDT and CDR2 YYEEEE come from the germline V gene.

V is TRBV27 and J is TRBJ1-6, with 7 nucleotides matching TRBD1. Per germline, CDR1 MNHEY and CDR2 SMNVEV (reference sequence). V lost 2 bases and J lost 9; bases outside the gene matches: 7. The CDR3 is 15 residues long. The CDR3 here is CASSLIWDSVSPLHF. The CDR3 DNA reads TGTGCCAGCAGTTTAATTTGGGACAGTGTTTCACCCCTCCACTTT.

The V gene is TRBV28, the J gene TRBJ2-5; 9 nucleotides align to TRBD2. The germline CDR1 and CDR2 sequences are MDHEN and SYDVKM. CDR3 length: 15 residues. V was clipped by 2 bases and J by 3 bases; unmatched bases: 4. The CDR3 sequence is CASSLAGGPEETQYF. The DNA of the CDR3 is TGTGCCAGCAGTTTAGCGGGGGGGCCAGAAGAGACCCAGTACTTC.

This chain connects TRBV7-2 to TRBJ2-3; the D gene is possibly TRBD1 (6 bases). CDR1 and CDR2 from the germline V gene are SGHTA and FQGNSA. This CDR3 has 13 amino acids. Trimming took off 5 bases at V and 6 bases at J, with 12 bases between the two ends. DNA for the CDR3: TGTGCCAGCAGCCGGAATCAGGGGGATACGCAGTATTTT. It is translated as CASSRNQGDTQYF.

The V and J genes are TRBV7-8 and TRBJ2-1; D gene uncertain. Trimming stripped 5 bases from V and 4 bases from J, with 12 bases between. This CDR3 has 14 residues. Per germline, CDR1 SGHVS and CDR2 FQNEAQ. The CDR3 region has the DNA TGTGCCAGCAGCCACCGGCTCGGGTACAATGAGCAGTTCTTC. Translation: CASSHRLGYNEQFF.

The rearrangement joins TRBV29-1 to TRBJ2-3; no reliable D call. Trimming stripped 0 bases from V and 8 bases from J, with 12 bases between. The germline gives CDR1 SQVTM, CDR2 ANQGSEA. The CDR3 loop spans 13 amino acids. The CDR3 here is CSVEETSAGTQYF. In nucleotides, the CDR3 is TGCAGCGTTGAAGAAACCAGCGCTGGTACGCAGTATTTT.

The V and J genes are TRBV6-6 and TRBJ1-4, with D possibly matching TRBD1 (6 bases). In germline, CDR1 is MNHNY, CDR2 SVGAGI (reference sequence). The ends were cut back, 6 bases at V and 8 bases at J, with 13 bases in the middle. This CDR3 has 13 residues. The CDR3, as DNA: TGTGCCAGCAGAGTAAGACAGGTAGAAAAACTGTTTTTT. As protein: CASRVRQVEKLFF.

V and J are TRBV19 and TRBJ1-6; 8 positions agree with TRBD1. Germline CDR1 and CDR2: LNHDA and SQIVND (reference sequence). The CDR3 is 17 amino acids. The junction had 12 bases not matched to a gene; V was cut back by 5 bases and J by 6 bases. This CDR3 is CASSPGQGYGLNSPLHF. CDR3 DNA: TGTGCCAGTAGTCCCGGACAGGGATACGGACTTAATTCACCCCTCCACTTT.

The gene calls are TRBV10-1 and TRBJ1-1, with TRBD1 matching over 8 bases. The germline CDR1 and CDR2 sequences are WNHNN and SYGVQD (reference sequence). J was trimmed by 0 bases and V by 0 bases; bases with no gene match: 12. This CDR3 region has 19 residues. CDR3: CASSESPPLQGVMNTEAFF. The DNA for the CDR3 is TGCGCCAGCAGTGAGTCGCCCCCATTACAGGGGGTCATGAACACTGAAGCTTTCTTT.

V gene TRBV11-2 combines with J gene TRBJ1-2, with TRBD1 as a possible D gene (6 bases). The CDR3 contains 16 residues. Germline V gene lookup returns CDR1 SGHAT and CDR2 FQNNGV. Trimming pared 4 bases from V and 4 bases from J, leaving 19 bases between. CDR3 protein: CASSYGQTARSYGYTF. The CDR3 DNA is TGTGCCAGCAGCTATGGACAGACCGCCCGCAGCTATGGCTACACCTTC.

The V gene is TRBV7-8, the J gene TRBJ2-7; 8 nucleotides align to TRBD1. The junction had 12 bases not matched to a gene; V was cut back by 5 bases and J by 6 bases. Germline assignment: CDR1 SGHVS and CDR2 FQNEAQ. This CDR3 contains 15 residues. In DNA, the CDR3 is TGTGCCAGCAGCGCATCCCCAGGACAGGGCCGCGAGCAGTACTTC. Protein product: CASSASPGQGREQYF. Supplemented by reference TRBV7-8 and TRBJ2-7, the full variable domain reads GAGVSQSPRYKVAKRGQDVALRCDPISGHVSLFWYQQALGQGPEFLTYFQNEAQLDKSGLPSDRFFAERPEGSVSTLKIQRTQQEDSAVYLCASSASPGQGREQYFGPGTRLTVT.

Only a few counts were recorded for this clone. The chain recombines TRBV2 with TRBJ2-7; 11 nucleotides agree with TRBD1. V lost 5 bases and J lost 9; bases outside the gene matches: 12. The V gene's germline CDR1 is SNHLY and CDR2 FYNNEI. The CDR3 length is 15 residues. CDR3 amino acids: CASSYGQGAYVGQYF. The CDR3, as DNA: TGTGCCAGCAGTTACGGACAGGGGGCTTACGTTGGGCAGTACTTC.

This clone was found once. For the CDR3, the DNA is TGTGCCAGCAGCGCGGGAGGGGCCCCTGGGGCCAACGTCCTGACTTTC. This translates into CASSAGGAPGANVLTF. V and J are TRBV9 and TRBJ2-6; 8 nucleotides agree with TRBD2. After removal of 3 bases from V and 2 bases from J, the junction contained 4 bases not matched to a gene. The CDR3 loop spans 16 amino acids. CDR1 and CDR2 from the germline V gene are SGDLS and YYNGEE. Complete variable domain (other parts from reference TRBV9 and TRBJ2-6): DSGVTQTPKHLITATGQRVTLRCSPRSGDLSVYWYQQSLDQGLQFLIQYYNGEERAKGNILERFSAQQFPDLHSELNLSSLELGDSALYFCASSAGGAPGANVLTFGAGSRLTVL.

The V call is TRBV4-2, the J call TRBJ2-5, with D possibly being TRBD2 (7 bases). The CDR3 sequence is 16 residues long. V lost 0 bases and J lost 4, with 15 bases in between. The germline V gene has CDR1 LGHNA and CDR2 YNFKEQ. The CDR3 nucleotides read TGTGCCAGCAGCCAAGAGACGGGGGGCCGTCGAGAGACCCAGTACTTC. Its protein product is CASSQETGGRRETQYF.

The rearrangement links TRBV7-3 to TRBJ1-1; 7 bases align to TRBD1. This CDR3 spans 14 amino acids. Germline assignment: CDR1 SGHTA and CDR2 FQGTGA. V was pared by 5 bases and J by 2 bases, with 5 bases of the junction left unmatched. In DNA form, the CDR3 reads TGTGCCAGCAGCCCAGGACAGGTCAACACTGAAGCTTTCTTT. Amino acid sequence: CASSPGQVNTEAFF. Drawing the rest from reference TRBV7-3 and TRBJ1-1, the complete variable domain is GAGVSQTPSNKVTEKGKYVELRCDPISGHTALYWYRQSLGQGPEFLIYFQGTGAADDSGLPNDRFFAVRPEGSVSTLKIQRTERGDSAVYLCASSPGQVNTEAFFGQGTRLTVV.